The present T cell receptor beta chain was sequenced within a study of OX40 agonist ivuxolimab in advanced cancers. Overall study context: Roughly two fifths of patients had received prior checkpoint inhibitor therapy. Findings and caveats of the study: Antigen specificity of clonally expanded peripheral T cells was not established.

About this clone: The antigen is unknown.

The CDR3 has 15 residues. Germline loops: CDR1 MNHEY, CDR2 SMNVEV (reference sequence). The germline V and J ends were trimmed by 4 bases and 0 bases, with 10 bases remaining between them. Generated by immunoSEQ multiplex PCR, the TCRdb table keeps only in-frame clones and is missing some. The sample lists 55,000 to 90,000 clones, approximately 80% occurring once. The chain links TRBV27 to TRBJ1-5; possibly TRBD1 for D (5 bases). The sequence came from an adult with an advanced solid tumor such as melanoma, head and neck, liver or kidney cancer. This specimen was CD4+ or CD8+ T cells sorted from blood, taken in a trial of the OX40 agonist ivuxolimab. CDR3 nucleotides: TGTGCCAGCAGTTCCTGGGGGGATAGCAATCAGCCCCAGCATTTT. Translation: CASSSWGDSNQPQHF.